The 11 T cell receptor beta chains reported below all come from one sample, sequenced in a study of CD8 T cells in ankylosing spondylitis (dated by TCRdb to 2017 to 2019). Receptors were amplified or captured by 5' RACE. TCRdb records Illumina HiSeq 2500 as the sequencer. TCRdb reprocessing: public reads trimmed at Q25 with fastp, clones called with MiXCR, in-frame beta chains kept. Under each unique CDR3 protein, matching rows form one entry showing the most common genes and DNA. The sample data list about 240,000 distinct CDR3 sequences, and roughly 10% of these were observed just once. The ten largest clones add up to 6% to 7.5% of the sample. Sequencing input: blood, either unsorted or a sorted T cell fraction (not recorded which). These receptors came from a male donor with ankylosing spondylitis or in good health (not recorded which).

The sample holds a few counts of this clonotype. The V gene is TRBV11-2, the J gene TRBJ2-3; 14 bases align to TRBD2. The CDR3 consists of 19 residues. The germline CDR1 and CDR2 sequences are SGHAT and FQNNGV. Trimming removed 5 bases from V and 1 base from J; junction bases left unmatched: 11. Here the CDR3 reads CASSPTLGTSGGRTDTQYF. The CDR3 region has the DNA TGTGCCAGCAGCCCCACCCTAGGGACTAGCGGGGGTCGCACAGATACGCAGTATTTT.

This clonotype was detected many times. The rearrangement links TRBV6-5 to TRBJ2-3; the D is unclear. The V end was cut by 6 bases, the J end by 3 bases, with 7 bases between. The length of the CDR3 is 12 residues. Germline V CDR1 and CDR2: MNHEY, SVGAGI. The CDR3 coding sequence is TGTGCCAGCAGCGTCGGTACAGATACGCAGTATTTT. Translation: CASSVGTDTQYF.

The sample holds a few counts of this clonotype. The rearrangement joins TRBV7-6 to TRBJ2-2; D remains ambiguous. The germline V gene has CDR1 SGHVS and CDR2 FNYEAQ. Trimming removed 4 bases at V and 4 bases at J, with 13 bases between. The CDR3 is 15 residues long. The CDR3 protein is CASSSPYTTTGELFF. DNA for the CDR3: TGTGCCAGCAGCTCCCCGTACACAACCACCGGGGAGCTGTTTTTT.

In this sample, this clonotype turned up many times. The genes are TRBV11-2 and TRBJ2-7; no clear D. The V and J ends lost 2 bases and 0 bases respectively, with 11 bases between them. The CDR3 is 15 amino acids. In germline, CDR1 is SGHAT, CDR2 FQNNGV. The CDR3 reads CASSLPTDPSYEQYF. In nucleotides, the CDR3 is TGTGCCAGCAGCTTACCCACGGACCCCTCCTACGAGCAGTACTTC.

This clonotype has ten or more counts. The chain links TRBV5-1 to TRBJ2-1; no reliable D call. This CDR3 has 15 amino acids. Per the germline V gene, CDR1 is SGHRS and CDR2 is YFSETQ. V shed 4 bases and J shed 0 bases, with 11 bases lying between them. CDR3 sequence reads: CASSDTRSSYNEQFF. CDR3 DNA: TGCGCCAGCAGCGATACACGGAGCTCCTACAATGAGCAGTTCTTC. Full variable domain (rest looked up from reference TRBV5-1 and TRBJ2-1): KAGVTQTPRYLIKTRGQQVTLSCSPISGHRSVSWYQQTPGQGLQFLFEYFSETQRNKGNFPGRFSGRQFSNSRSEMNVSTLELGDSALYLCASSDTRSSYNEQFFGPGTRLTVL.

In this sample, this clonotype turned up many times. The chain links TRBV9 to TRBJ1-3; maybe TRBD1 (5 bases). Germline V lookup: CDR1 SGDLS, CDR2 YYNGEE. The CDR3 loop spans 17 amino acids. V lost 0 bases to trimming and J lost 0 bases, with 13 bases between them. The CDR3 DNA follows: TGTGCCAGCAGCGTAGGAACCCAGGGCTTCTCTGGAAACACCATATATTTT. Encoded protein: CASSVGTQGFSGNTIYF.

This clonotype came up a few times. The CDR3 nucleotides read TGTGCCAGCAGTTTGGGCAGCAGACTATCCAATGAGCAGTTCTTC. Translation: CASSLGSRLSNEQFF. The V and J genes are TRBV28 and TRBJ2-1; a possible D gene is TRBD2 (5 bases). Trimming took 3 bases from V and 6 from J, leaving 15 bases between them. The CDR3 totals 15 residues. CDR1 is MDHEN and CDR2 is SYDVKM in the germline V gene.

This clonotype has ten or more counts. The gene calls are TRBV5-1 and TRBJ1-2; possible D gene TRBD1, 6 bases. Germline CDR1 SGHRS, CDR2 YFSETQ. V was cut by 2 bases and J by 7 bases, with 12 bases left in between. This CDR3 comprises 13 residues. The CDR3: CASSLTGAGGYTF. CDR3 DNA: TGCGCCAGCAGCTTAACGGGGGCCGGTGGCTACACCTTC.

This clonotype came up many times. The chain uses TRBV5-1 and TRBJ2-1; 9 bases are a match to TRBD1. The trim removed 4 bases at V and 5 bases at J, leaving 7 bases unmatched. CDR3 length: 15 amino acids. CDR1 SGHRS and CDR2 YFSETQ come from the germline V gene. The CDR3 here is CASSPGQGRHNEQFF. CDR3 sequence (DNA): TGCGCCAGCAGCCCGGGACAGGGCCGCCACAATGAGCAGTTCTTC.

This clonotype occurred many times. The gene calls are TRBV5-1 and TRBJ1-3; D perhaps matches TRBD1 (5 bases). Germline lookup yields CDR1 SGHRS and CDR2 YFSETQ. This CDR3 has 18 residues. V lost 3 bases and J 0 bases, leaving 19 bases between the germline ends. The CDR3 DNA follows: TGCGCCAGCAGCTCCTTTCCTACTGACAGACACTCTGGAAACACCATATATTTT. Amino acids: CASSSFPTDRHSGNTIYF.

The chain recombines TRBV7-9 with TRBJ2-3; 9 nucleotides match TRBD2. The CDR3 spans 15 residues. After removal of 5 bases from V and 5 bases from J, the junction contained 8 bases not matched to a gene. Germline V gene data show CDR1 as SEHNR and CDR2 as FQNEAQ (reference sequence). Here the CDR3 reads CASSTPSGIVDTQYF. The CDR3, as DNA: TGTGCCAGCAGCACTCCTAGCGGGATCGTAGATACGCAGTATTTT.